Each of the 29 T cell receptor beta chains below was sequenced from the same sample in a study of blood T cell repertoires in COVID-19. Some clones are missing from TCRdb's copy, which holds only in-frame ones; the method was immunoSEQ multiplex PCR. The table lists under 40,000 clones, nearly 95% of them singletons. The sequencing sample was made of peripheral blood. The receptors were gathered from a human donor in a cohort sampled during active COVID-19.

The CDR3 nucleotides are TGTGCCAGTAGTATTCGACTAGCGGAGACCCAGTACTTC. This encodes CASSIRLAETQYF. The chain combines TRBV19 with TRBJ2-5; 8 bases line up with TRBD2. The CDR3 is made up of 13 amino acids. Germline V CDR1 and CDR2: LNHDA, SQIVND (reference sequence). V lost 3 bases and J lost 5; bases outside the gene matches: 2.

The rearrangement links TRBV5-6 to TRBJ2-7; 8 bases are shared with TRBD2. CDR1 is SGHDT, CDR2 YYEEEE, per germline. V was clipped by 2 bases and J by 5 bases; unmatched bases: 6. This CDR3 has 14 residues. CDR3 region: CASSFKAGDNEQYF. CDR3 bases: TGTGCCAGCAGCTTTAAAGCGGGAGACAACGAGCAGTACTTC.

The V call is TRBV5-6, the J call TRBJ2-1; 13 positions agree with TRBD2. From germline, CDR1 is SGHDT and CDR2 YYEEEE. J was trimmed by 5 bases and V by 4 bases; bases with no gene match: 6. The CDR3 is 16 amino acids. The CDR3 nucleotides are TGTGCCAGCAGCGAAGGACTAGCGGGGGTGGACAATGAGCAGTTCTTC. Translating it yields CASSEGLAGVDNEQFF.

J is TRBJ2-1 and V is TRBV19; 7 bases fit TRBD1. Trimming took 2 bases from V and 12 from J; bases not matched to a gene: 19. Looked up from germline, CDR1 is LNHDA and CDR2 is SQIVND (reference sequence). This CDR3 contains 17 residues. Here the CDR3 reads CASSISTGTPLSRAQFF. The CDR3 DNA reads as TGTGCCAGTAGTATATCGACAGGGACCCCTCTAAGTCGAGCGCAGTTCTTC.

This chain joins TRBV7-9 and TRBJ1-4; 8 bases line up with TRBD1. CDR3 size: 16 residues. V shed 5 bases and J 6 bases; nucleotides not matched to a gene: 11. CDR1 is SEHNR, CDR2 FQNEAQ, per germline (reference sequence). The CDR3 loop reads CASSLGQGRLDEKLFF. In DNA, the CDR3 is TGTGCCAGCAGCCTTGGACAGGGACGACTTGATGAAAAACTGTTTTTT.

This clone came up once. The chain has TRBV27 and TRBJ2-7; 8 bases match TRBD1. J lost 3 bases, V lost 3 bases, and 7 bases had no gene match. Germline V gene sequence: CDR1 MNHEY, CDR2 SMNVEV (reference sequence). The CDR3 runs 15 residues. This chain's CDR3 is CASSFFQGASYEQYF. The CDR3 DNA reads as TGTGCCAGCAGTTTTTTCCAGGGGGCAAGCTACGAGCAGTACTTC.

CDR3 sequence reads: CAWSGFGSSGNTIYF. CDR3 DNA sequence: TGTGCCTGGAGTGGGTTTGGGAGCTCTGGAAACACCATATATTTT. The gene calls are TRBV30 and TRBJ1-3, with D unresolved. Germline V CDR1 and CDR2: GTSNPN, SVGIG (reference sequence). The CDR3 spans 15 residues. Trimming stripped 1 base from V and 0 bases from J, with 10 bases between.

A few counts support this clone. The chain recombines TRBV9 with TRBJ2-1; D may be TRBD2 (5 bases). Germline V lookup: CDR1 SGDLS, CDR2 YYNGEE. Trimming removed 0 bases from V and 8 bases from J, with 6 bases in between. CDR3 length: 12 residues. The CDR3 DNA sequence: TGTGCCAGCAGCGTAGTGGAGGATGAGCAGTTCTTC. It yields the protein CASSVVEDEQFF.

This rearrangement joins TRBV5-5 to TRBJ1-5, with D possibly matching TRBD1 (6 bases). Trimming cost V 4 bases and J 6 bases, with 20 bases left between them. Germline CDR1 and CDR2: SGHKS and YYEKEE (reference sequence). The CDR3 has 16 residues. The CDR3 sequence is CASSRGSISQGQPQHF. Written as DNA, the CDR3 is TGTGCCAGCAGCAGGGGGAGCATATCGCAAGGTCAGCCCCAGCATTTT. The whole variable domain, filled in from reference TRBV5-5 and TRBJ1-5, reads DAGVTQSPTHLIKTRGQQVTLRCSPISGHKSVSWYQQVLGQGPQFIFQYYEKEERGRGNFPDRFSARQFPNYSSELNVNALLLGDSALYLCASSRGSISQGQPQHFGDGTRLSIL.

The V call is TRBV6-1, the J call TRBJ1-2; D is unclear. This CDR3 contains 13 residues. Germline V gene data show CDR1 as MNHNS and CDR2 as SASEGT. Trimming left V 0 bases short and J 2 bases short, with 4 bases between. CDR3 sequence reads: CASSEAANYGYTF. In DNA form, the CDR3 reads TGTGCCAGCAGTGAAGCGGCCAACTATGGCTACACCTTC.

The chain recombines TRBV6-1 with TRBJ2-1; a weak D match, TRBD1 (5 bases). The CDR3 contains 15 residues. Trimming shortened V by 5 bases and J by 4 bases, and 15 bases separated the two germline ends. The germline V gene encodes CDR1 MNHNS and CDR2 SASEGT. CDR3 nucleotide sequence: TGTGCCAGCAGTTTCCCCCGACAGAAGTACAATGAGCAGTTCTTC. Translation gives CASSFPRQKYNEQFF.

The chain has TRBV11-3 and TRBJ2-1, with D tentatively TRBD2 (6 bases). Germline CDR1 reads SGHNT; CDR2 reads YENEEA. The CDR3 has 12 residues. V was trimmed by 4 bases and J by 10 bases, leaving 11 bases between them. CDR3: CASSSGVHEQFF. CDR3 DNA: TGTGCCAGCAGCTCGGGAGTCCACGAGCAGTTCTTC.

This clone was observed once. The chain combines TRBV11-2 with TRBJ1-2; D gene ambiguous. The ends were cut back, 1 base at V and 8 bases at J, with 8 bases in the middle. Germline assignment: CDR1 SGHAT and CDR2 FQNNGV. The CDR3 runs 12 residues. Written as DNA, the CDR3 is TGTGCCAGCAGCTTAGGATACGGGGGCTACACCTTC. This encodes CASSLGYGGYTF.

This clone has only one observation. This sequence joins TRBV7-8 and TRBJ1-3, with 10 bases fitting TRBD1. CDR3 size: 16 residues. CDR1 SGHVS and CDR2 FQNEAQ come from the germline V gene. The junction had 4 bases not matched to a gene; V was cut back by 5 bases and J by 0 bases. The CDR3 DNA is TGTGCCAGCAGCCTGGGACAGGGGATCTCTGGAAACACCATATATTTT. Amino acids: CASSLGQGISGNTIYF.

In this sample, this clone turned up once. This rearrangement joins TRBV27 to TRBJ2-5; 7 bases match TRBD2. V gave up 4 bases and J gave up 1 base; unmatched junction bases: 12. The germline V gene encodes CDR1 MNHEY and CDR2 SMNVEV (reference sequence). This CDR3 region has 17 residues. The CDR3 nucleotides read TGTGCCAGCAGTTCCCATCGACTAGCTTCCCTCCAAGAGACCCAGTACTTC. It yields the protein CASSSHRLASLQETQYF.

V gene TRBV5-1 combines with J gene TRBJ1-2; TRBD1 matches 9 bases. The CDR3 runs 13 residues. Per germline, CDR1 SGHRS and CDR2 YFSETQ. V shed 5 bases, J shed 2 bases, and the junction held 1 base outside the gene matches. The CDR3 loop reads CASRQGANYGYTF. DNA of the CDR3: TGCGCCAGCAGACAGGGGGCCAACTATGGCTACACCTTC.

As DNA, the CDR3 is TGTGCCAGCAGATTTGACGGGTATCTTGAAGCTTTCTTT. Amino acids: CASRFDGYLEAFF. The V and J genes are TRBV6-5 and TRBJ1-1, with D uncertain. The V end was cut by 6 bases, the J end by 7 bases, with 15 bases between. There are 13 residues in the CDR3. Germline CDR1 reads MNHEY; CDR2 reads SVGAGI.

V usage is TRBV29-1 and J usage is TRBJ2-1; D not certain. This CDR3 has 15 residues. With 1 base removed from V and 0 bases from J, the gap between germline ends came to 10 bases. In germline, CDR1 is SQVTM, CDR2 ANQGSEA. CDR3 nucleotide sequence: TGCAGCGTTGAAGGCCAGCCTAGCTCCTACAATGAGCAGTTCTTC. Its protein product is CSVEGQPSSYNEQFF.

V gene TRBV4-2 combines with J gene TRBJ2-1; TRBD2 matches 10 bases. This CDR3 is built from 15 residues. Germline V CDR1 and CDR2: LGHNA, YNFKEQ. V was clipped by 9 bases and J by 8 bases; unmatched bases: 13. The CDR3 loop is CASGRLLAGRDEQFF. In nucleotides, the CDR3 is TGTGCCAGTGGGAGGTTACTAGCGGGGCGCGATGAGCAGTTCTTC.

The CDR3 sequence: CASSSGTSPEQSEQYF. DNA of the CDR3: TGCGCCAGCAGCTCGGGGACTAGCCCCGAACAGAGCGAGCAGTACTTC. V usage is TRBV5-1 and J usage is TRBJ2-7; 9 bases line up with TRBD2. With 3 bases clipped from V and 6 bases from J, the junction kept 13 bases outside the gene matches. Germline V lookup: CDR1 SGHRS, CDR2 YFSETQ. CDR3 length equals 16 residues. Drawing the rest from reference TRBV5-1 and TRBJ2-7, the complete variable domain is KAGVTQTPRYLIKTRGQQVTLSCSPISGHRSVSWYQQTPGQGLQFLFEYFSETQRNKGNFPGRFSGRQFSNSRSEMNVSTLELGDSALYLCASSSGTSPEQSEQYFGPGTRLTVT.

V and J are TRBV2 and TRBJ2-7, with TRBD1 identical over 8 bases. This CDR3 contains 13 residues. Germline values: CDR1 SNHLY, CDR2 FYNNEI. V shed 4 bases and J 3 bases; nucleotides not matched to a gene: 2. Here the CDR3 DNA reads TGTGCCAGCAGTGCTACAGGGGGCTACGAGCAGTACTTC. Protein: CASSATGGYEQYF.

The gene calls are TRBV10-3 and TRBJ2-2, with unresolved D. The CDR3 loop spans 13 amino acids. Germline loops: CDR1 ENHRY, CDR2 SYGVKD. The CDR3 is CSSRLTNTGELFF. In DNA, the CDR3 is TGTTCATCCCGTCTAACGAACACCGGGGAGCTGTTTTTT.

V gene TRBV5-1 combines with J gene TRBJ2-5; D not certain. Germline CDR1 SGHRS, CDR2 YFSETQ. Trimming stripped 4 bases from V and 1 base from J, with 14 bases between. The CDR3 is 15 amino acids. The CDR3 DNA sequence: TGCGCCAGCAGCCCCTGGCGGAGATCCCAAGAGACCCAGTACTTC. This gives the protein CASSPWRRSQETQYF.

The rearrangement links TRBV2 to TRBJ2-7; 8 bases are a match to TRBD1. The CDR3 is 15 residues long. V shed 4 bases and J 3 bases; nucleotides not matched to a gene: 8. Germline assignment: CDR1 SNHLY and CDR2 FYNNEI. The CDR3 here is CASSVDAGGIYEQYF. The CDR3 region has the DNA TGTGCCAGCAGTGTGGACGCAGGGGGCATCTACGAGCAGTACTTC.

The chain carries TRBV24-1 and TRBJ2-3; a possible D gene is TRBD1 (6 bases). The germline V gene has CDR1 KGHDR and CDR2 SFDVKD. Between the trimmed V and J ends, which lost 8 bases and 3 bases, there was a span of 17 bases. This CDR3 has 15 amino acids. Here the CDR3 DNA reads TGTGCCACCAATCAGGGGCCGGCACGAACAGATACGCAGTATTTT. The encoded protein is CATNQGPARTDTQYF.

The chain carries TRBV10-1 and TRBJ1-6; no clear D gene. The CDR3 length is 13 residues. Per germline, CDR1 WNHNN and CDR2 SYGVQD (reference sequence). Trimming shortened V by 4 bases and J by 10 bases, and 11 bases separated the two germline ends. The CDR3 protein is CASSAREGSPLHF. The CDR3 region has the DNA TGCGCCAGCAGTGCCCGCGAGGGCTCACCCCTCCACTTT.

The gene calls are TRBV28 and TRBJ1-5; 10 positions match TRBD1. The J segment lost 7 bases and the V segment lost 5 bases, leaving 8 bases of the junction unmatched. Germline V gene data show CDR1 as MDHEN and CDR2 as SYDVKM. The CDR3 sequence is 15 residues long. CDR3 in DNA: TGTGCCAGCAGTCCCCTCGACAGGGGGCGGCAGCCCCAGCATTTT. Amino acid sequence: CASSPLDRGRQPQHF.

The V and J genes are TRBV5-1 and TRBJ1-4; D may be TRBD1 (5 bases). Trimming pared 2 bases from V and 1 base from J, leaving 9 bases between. The CDR3 is made up of 15 amino acids. Germline V CDR1 and CDR2: SGHRS, YFSETQ. The CDR3 bases are TGCGCCAGCAGCTTATGGGGGGGAACTAATGAAAAACTGTTTTTT. Protein: CASSLWGGTNEKLFF. The whole variable domain, remainder taken from reference TRBV5-1 and TRBJ1-4, is KAGVTQTPRYLIKTRGQQVTLSCSPISGHRSVSWYQQTPGQGLQFLFEYFSETQRNKGNFPGRFSGRQFSNSRSEMNVSTLELGDSALYLCASSLWGGTNEKLFFGSGTQLSVL.

This CDR3 reads CASSPPTGFEKLFF. In DNA form, the CDR3 reads TGTGCCAGCAGTCCCCCAACAGGGTTTGAAAAACTGTTTTTT. V is TRBV28 and J is TRBJ1-4; TRBD1 might be the D (6 bases). V lost 5 bases and J 7 bases, leaving 14 bases between the germline ends. Germline lookup yields CDR1 MDHEN and CDR2 SYDVKM. The CDR3 loop spans 14 amino acids.